This T cell receptor beta chain derives from a study of regulatory T cells in long-lasting Graves disease. According to the study, TCR beta libraries were built with iRepertoire HTBI primers and CDR3-region Arm-PCR. TCRdb reanalysed the multiplex PCR reads using MiXCR and keeps one entry per CDR3 protein. The repertoire includes roughly 500,000 distinct CDR3 sequences, more than 10% of them detected once, and roughly 8.9% sits in the top ten. Time point noted: newly diagnosed GD, antithyroid drugs for less than 3 months. Scientists built the TCR library using RNA that was extracted from PBMCs. This CDR3 is built from 14 residues. V lost 1 base to trimming and J lost 4 bases, with 10 bases between them. CDR1 is SEHNR and CDR2 is FQNEAQ in the germline V gene (reference sequence). At least ten counts were recorded for this clonotype. These data were also reused for a study on T cells in Graves' hyperthyroidism and ophthalmopathy.

The clonotype comes from a woman aged 25 to 45 with Graves disease. The specimen was peripheral blood mononuclear cells (PBMCs), collected at new diagnosis, from a patient treated with antithyroid drugs. The chain employs TRBV7-9 and TRBJ1-1; maybe TRBD1 (5 bases). The CDR3 loop reads CASSLVGEGTEAFF. The CDR3 DNA sequence: TGTGCCAGCAGCTTAGTAGGGGAGGGCACTGAAGCTTTCTTT.